This is a list of T cell receptor beta chains from one sample in a study of blood T cell repertoires in COVID-19. Produced via immunoSEQ multiplex PCR; TCRdb's table is partial and in-frame only. Among about 260,000 clones listed, more than 75% were seen once. Sample: peripheral blood. All receptors come from a man in his forties who had recovered from COVID-19. Each CDR3 is given with its conserved first and last residue. A D gene is named only where the DNA matches it firmly. Rows may omit the clone size; those that give it use once, few, many or a size class.

CDR3: CASSHNRGQETQYF
DNA: TGCGCCAGCAGCCATAACAGGGGCCAAGAGACCCAGTACTTC
V: TRBV4-3
J: TRBJ2-5
D: TRBD1
size: .

CDR3: CAIRLDPGSPLHF
DNA: TGTGCCATCAGGCTCGATCCGGGGTCACCCCTCCACTTT
V: TRBV10-3
J: TRBJ1-6
D: .
size: .

CDR3: CASSRTSGGAKNEQFF
DNA: TGTGCCAGCAGCCGGACTAGCGGGGGGGCCAAAAATGAGCAGTTCTTC
V: TRBV3-1/TRBV3-2
J: TRBJ2-1
D: TRBD2
size: .

CDR3: CASSLTGLKNYGYTF
DNA: TGCGCCAGCAGCTTGACAGGGCTCAAGAACTATGGCTACACCTTC
V: TRBV5-1
J: TRBJ1-2
D: .
size: .

CDR3: CASAPLGGYEQYF
DNA: TGTGCCAGCGCCCCCCTGGGAGGGTACGAGCAGTACTTC
V: TRBV6-1
J: TRBJ2-7
D: TRBD2
size: .

CDR3: CASSKGGLDNEQFF
DNA: TGTGCCAGCAGCAAAGGGGGACTAGACAATGAGCAGTTCTTC
V: TRBV21-1
J: TRBJ2-1
D: .
size: .

CDR3: CASSLIAGGIADTQYF
DNA: TGTGCCAGCAGCCTCATAGCGGGAGGGATCGCAGATACGCAGTATTTT
V: TRBV11-1
J: TRBJ2-3
D: TRBD2
size: .

CDR3: CASSPAIIGGSYNEQFF
DNA: TGTGCCAGCAGCCCGGCGATAATCGGGGGGTCCTACAATGAGCAGTTCTTC
V: TRBV7-8
J: TRBJ2-1
D: TRBD2
size: .

CDR3: CASSIPAGGSTDTQYF
DNA: TGTGCCAGTAGTATTCCAGCGGGGGGTTCTACAGATACGCAGTATTTT
V: TRBV19
J: TRBJ2-3
D: TRBD2
size: .

CDR3: CASSYATGARSPLHF
DNA: TGTGCCAGCAGTTACGCGACAGGGGCAAGGTCACCCCTCCACTTT
V: TRBV6-5
J: TRBJ1-6
D: TRBD1
size: .

CDR3: CASSVTGRFGANVLTF
DNA: TGTGCCAGCAGCGTAACAGGTCGCTTTGGGGCCAACGTCCTGACTTTC
V: TRBV7-8
J: TRBJ2-6
D: .
size: once

CDR3: CASSLRGLSSYEQYF
DNA: TGTGCCAGCAGCCTTCGGGGACTGAGCTCCTACGAGCAGTACTTC
V: TRBV5-8
J: TRBJ2-7
D: .
size: once

CDR3: CASGGTGETGELFF
DNA: TGTGCCAGCGGGGGGACAGGGGAGACCGGGGAGCTGTTTTTT
V: TRBV2
J: TRBJ2-2
D: TRBD1
size: .

CDR3: CSASGLSYEQYF
DNA: TGCAGTGCTAGTGGTCTTTCCTACGAGCAGTACTTC
V: TRBV20-1
J: TRBJ2-7
D: .
size: once

CDR3: CASSEWGQESSYNSPLHF
DNA: TGTGCCAGCAGTGAATGGGGACAGGAGAGCTCCTATAATTCACCCCTCCACTTT
V: TRBV6-4
J: TRBJ1-6
D: TRBD1
size: .

CDR3: CASSVSDRGRKNTGELFF
DNA: TGTGCCAGCAGCGTTTCTGACAGAGGAAGGAAGAACACCGGGGAGCTGTTTTTT
V: TRBV9
J: TRBJ2-2
D: .
size: .

CDR3: CASSARRAATNEKLFF
DNA: TGTGCCAGCAGCGCCCGAAGAGCGGCAACTAATGAAAAACTGTTTTTT
V: TRBV9
J: TRBJ1-4
D: .
size: .

CDR3: CASSPEMRAGANTGELFF
DNA: TGTGCCAGCAGCCCGGAAATGCGAGCGGGAGCTAACACCGGGGAGCTGTTTTTT
V: TRBV7-3
J: TRBJ2-2
D: TRBD2
size: .

CDR3: CASSPGSRRETQYF
DNA: TGTGCCAGCAGCCCAGGATCGCGCCGGGAGACCCAGTACTTC
V: TRBV9
J: TRBJ2-5
D: .
size: .

CDR3: CASSTSSEQYF
DNA: TGTGCCAGCTCAACTAGCTCCGAGCAGTACTTC
V: TRBV18
J: TRBJ2-7
D: .
size: .

CDR3: CASSGIGTGGTEAFF
DNA: TGTGCCAGCTCCGGGATAGGGACAGGCGGCACTGAAGCTTTCTTT
V: TRBV25-1
J: TRBJ1-1
D: TRBD1
size: .

CDR3: CASSPTLTSGYPYEQYF
DNA: TGTGCCAGCTCACCAACTCTGACTAGCGGTTATCCCTACGAGCAGTACTTC
V: TRBV18
J: TRBJ2-7
D: TRBD2
size: .

CDR3: CASSLLRGTENEKLFF
DNA: TGTGCCAGCAGCTTACTTCGAGGGACAGAGAATGAAAAACTGTTTTTT
V: TRBV7-6
J: TRBJ1-4
D: TRBD1
size: .

CDR3: CASKNPGSNQPQHF
DNA: TGTGCCAGCAAAAACCCAGGTAGCAATCAGCCCCAGCATTTT
V: TRBV6-5
J: TRBJ1-5
D: .
size: .

CDR3: CASSLATSAEETQYF
DNA: TGTGCCAGCAGCTTGGCGACTAGCGCGGAAGAGACCCAGTACTTC
V: TRBV5-5
J: TRBJ2-5
D: TRBD2
size: .

CDR3: CASSSGLAGVVGPLREGQDTQYF
DNA: TGTGCCAGCAGCTCGGGACTAGCGGGAGTCGTTGGACCCCTACGAGAGGGCCAAGATACGCAGTATTTT
V: TRBV3-1/TRBV3-2
J: TRBJ2-3
D: TRBD2
size: .